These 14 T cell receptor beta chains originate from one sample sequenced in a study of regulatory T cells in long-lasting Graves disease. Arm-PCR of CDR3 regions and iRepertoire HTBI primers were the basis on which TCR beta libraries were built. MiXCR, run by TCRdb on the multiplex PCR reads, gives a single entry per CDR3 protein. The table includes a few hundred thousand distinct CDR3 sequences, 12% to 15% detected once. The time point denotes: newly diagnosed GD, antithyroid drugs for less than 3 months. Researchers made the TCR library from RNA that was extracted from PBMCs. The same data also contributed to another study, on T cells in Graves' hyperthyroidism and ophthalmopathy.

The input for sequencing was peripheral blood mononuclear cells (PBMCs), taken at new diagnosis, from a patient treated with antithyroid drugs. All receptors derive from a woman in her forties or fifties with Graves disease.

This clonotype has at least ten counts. The CDR3: CASRGPGPTDTQYF. The CDR3 region has the DNA TGTGCCAGCAGAGGACCCGGACCTACAGATACGCAGTATTTT. The chain combines TRBV2 with TRBJ2-3; no clear D gene. Germline CDR1 is SNHLY and CDR2 is FYNNEI. The CDR3 length is 14 residues. V was clipped by 6 bases and J by 3 bases, with 13 bases between them.

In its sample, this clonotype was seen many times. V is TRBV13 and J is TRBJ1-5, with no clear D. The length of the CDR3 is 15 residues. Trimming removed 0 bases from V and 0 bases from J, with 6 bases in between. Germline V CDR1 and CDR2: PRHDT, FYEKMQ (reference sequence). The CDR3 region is CASSLGGNSNQPQHF. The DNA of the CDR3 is TGTGCCAGCAGCTTAGGTGGCAATAGCAATCAGCCCCAGCATTTT.

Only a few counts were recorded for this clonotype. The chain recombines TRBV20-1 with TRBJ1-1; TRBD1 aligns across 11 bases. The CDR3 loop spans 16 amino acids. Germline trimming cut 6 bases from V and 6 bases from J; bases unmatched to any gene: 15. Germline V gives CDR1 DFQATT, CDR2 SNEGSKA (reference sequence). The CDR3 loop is CSAPRTGGPLIAEAFF. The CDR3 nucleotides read TGCAGTGCCCCCCGGACAGGGGGCCCCCTAATAGCTGAAGCTTTCTTT.

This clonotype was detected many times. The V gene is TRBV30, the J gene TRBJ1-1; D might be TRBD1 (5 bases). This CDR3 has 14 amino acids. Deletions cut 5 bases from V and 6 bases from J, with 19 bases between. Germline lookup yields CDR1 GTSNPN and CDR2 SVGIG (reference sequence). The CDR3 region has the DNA TGTGCCTGGGATCCCCGGCGGGGCGGCTCTGAAGCTTTCTTT. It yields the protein CAWDPRRGGSEAFF.

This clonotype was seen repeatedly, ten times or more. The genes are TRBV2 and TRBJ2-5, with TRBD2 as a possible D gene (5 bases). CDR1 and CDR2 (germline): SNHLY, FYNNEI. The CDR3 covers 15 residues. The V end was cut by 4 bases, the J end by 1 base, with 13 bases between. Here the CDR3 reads CASSVEASGQETQYF. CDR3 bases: TGTGCCAGCAGTGTCGAGGCGAGCGGCCAAGAGACCCAGTACTTC. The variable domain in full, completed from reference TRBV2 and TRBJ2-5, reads EPEVTQTPSHQVTQMGQEVILRCVPISNHLYFYWYRQILGQKVEFLVSFYNNEISEKSEIFDDQFSVERPDGSNFTLKIRSTKLEDSAMYFCASSVEASGQETQYFGPGTRLLVL.

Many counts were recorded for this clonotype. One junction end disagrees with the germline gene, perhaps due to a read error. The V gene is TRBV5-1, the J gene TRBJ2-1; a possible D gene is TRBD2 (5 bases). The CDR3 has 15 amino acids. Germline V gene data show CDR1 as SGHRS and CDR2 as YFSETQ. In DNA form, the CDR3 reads TGTGCCAGCAGCGCCTCCAGCGGATCCTACAATGAGCAGTTCTTC. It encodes CASSASSGSYNEQFF.

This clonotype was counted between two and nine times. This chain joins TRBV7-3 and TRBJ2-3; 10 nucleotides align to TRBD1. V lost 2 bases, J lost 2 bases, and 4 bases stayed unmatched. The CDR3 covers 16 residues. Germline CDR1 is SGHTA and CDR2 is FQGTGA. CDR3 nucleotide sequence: TGTGCCAGCAGCTTAGGGGACAGGGGAATCACAGATACGCAGTATTTT. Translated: CASSLGDRGITDTQYF.

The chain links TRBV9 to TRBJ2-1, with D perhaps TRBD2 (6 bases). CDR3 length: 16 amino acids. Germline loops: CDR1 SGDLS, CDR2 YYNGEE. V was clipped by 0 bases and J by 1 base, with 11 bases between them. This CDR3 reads CASSVGAGASYNEQFF. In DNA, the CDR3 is TGTGCCAGCAGCGTAGGAGCGGGCGCGTCCTACAATGAGCAGTTCTTC.

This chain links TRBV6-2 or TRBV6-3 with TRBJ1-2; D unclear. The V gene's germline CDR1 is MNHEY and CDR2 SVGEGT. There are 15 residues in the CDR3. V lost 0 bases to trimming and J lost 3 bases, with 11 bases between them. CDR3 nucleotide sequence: TGTGCCAGCAGTTACTCCGGCGGGCAACACTATGGCTACACCTTC. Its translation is CASSYSGGQHYGYTF.

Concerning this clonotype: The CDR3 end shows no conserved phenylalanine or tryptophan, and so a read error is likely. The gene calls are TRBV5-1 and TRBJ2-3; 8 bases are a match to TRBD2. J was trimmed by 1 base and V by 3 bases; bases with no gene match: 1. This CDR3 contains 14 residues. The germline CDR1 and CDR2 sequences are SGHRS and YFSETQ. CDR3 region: CASSSGRGTDTQYL. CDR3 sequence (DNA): TGCGCCAGCAGCTCCGGGAGGGGCACAGATACGCAGTATTTG.

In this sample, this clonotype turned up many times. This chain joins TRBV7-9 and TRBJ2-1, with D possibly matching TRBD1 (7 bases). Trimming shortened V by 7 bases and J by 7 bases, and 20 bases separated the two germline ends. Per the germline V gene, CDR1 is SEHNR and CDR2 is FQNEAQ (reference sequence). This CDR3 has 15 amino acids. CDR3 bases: TGTGCCAGCAACCAGAATCTCAGGGGGAGGAATGAGCAGTTCTTC. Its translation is CASNQNLRGRNEQFF.

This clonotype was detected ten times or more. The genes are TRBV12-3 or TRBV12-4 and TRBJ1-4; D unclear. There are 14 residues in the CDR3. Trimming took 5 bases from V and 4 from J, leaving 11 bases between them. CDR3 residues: CASSKLPDNEKLFF. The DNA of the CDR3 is TGTGCCAGCAGTAAATTACCCGATAATGAAAAACTGTTTTTT.

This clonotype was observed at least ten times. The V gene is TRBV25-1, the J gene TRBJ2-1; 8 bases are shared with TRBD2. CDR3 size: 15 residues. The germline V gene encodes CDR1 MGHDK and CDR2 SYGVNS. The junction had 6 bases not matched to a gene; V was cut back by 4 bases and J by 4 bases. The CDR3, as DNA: TGTGCCAGCAGTGTCGGGAGGGCGGGGTACAATGAGCAGTTCTTC. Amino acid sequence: CASSVGRAGYNEQFF.

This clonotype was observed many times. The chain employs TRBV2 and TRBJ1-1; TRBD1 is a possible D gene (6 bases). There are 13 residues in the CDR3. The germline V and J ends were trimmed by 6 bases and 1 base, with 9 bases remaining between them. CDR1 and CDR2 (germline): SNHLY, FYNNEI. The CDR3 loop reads CASSGTTNTEAFF. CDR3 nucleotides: TGTGCCAGCAGCGGGACAACGAACACTGAAGCTTTCTTT.